This T cell receptor beta chain comes out of a study of T cells in Graves' hyperthyroidism and ophthalmopathy. Study-level results: Researchers found most expanded thyroid clonotypes above 0.001 in blood as well. A model built on 13 V-J features separated ophthalmopathy from stable hyperthyroidism.

In its sample, this clonotype was seen a few times. Its antigen is currently unknown. Diagnoses were made from clinical symptoms, serum measures (thyroxine and TRAb), thyroid ultrasound and orbital computed tomography. Germline V CDR1 and CDR2: SGHTA, FQGTGA. The CDR3 is 15 amino acids. V dropped 2 bases and J dropped 5 bases, with 12 bases sitting between them. The source material, RNA transcripts, was used to amplify TCR beta CDR3 regions. A first-round RT-PCR of the TCR CDR3 used the HTBI primer set. TCRdb fed the multiplex PCR reads into MiXCR, producing one record per CDR3 protein. In the table there are some 490,000 distinct CDR3 sequences, approximately 23% of which are singletons.

The chain has TRBV7-3 and TRBJ2-2; D may be TRBD2 (6 bases). This receptor was identified in a woman in her seventies with Graves' ophthalmopathy. Sequencing input: blood. This CDR3 reads CASSLVGGETGELFF. The CDR3 nucleotides read TGTGCCAGCAGCTTAGTTGGCGGGGAAACCGGGGAGCTGTTTTTT. The full variable domain, completed using reference TRBV7-3 and TRBJ2-2, is GAGVSQTPSNKVTEKGKYVELRCDPISGHTALYWYRQSLGQGPEFLIYFQGTGAADDSGLPNDRFFAVRPEGSVSTLKIQRTERGDSAVYLCASSLVGGETGELFFGEGSRLTVL.